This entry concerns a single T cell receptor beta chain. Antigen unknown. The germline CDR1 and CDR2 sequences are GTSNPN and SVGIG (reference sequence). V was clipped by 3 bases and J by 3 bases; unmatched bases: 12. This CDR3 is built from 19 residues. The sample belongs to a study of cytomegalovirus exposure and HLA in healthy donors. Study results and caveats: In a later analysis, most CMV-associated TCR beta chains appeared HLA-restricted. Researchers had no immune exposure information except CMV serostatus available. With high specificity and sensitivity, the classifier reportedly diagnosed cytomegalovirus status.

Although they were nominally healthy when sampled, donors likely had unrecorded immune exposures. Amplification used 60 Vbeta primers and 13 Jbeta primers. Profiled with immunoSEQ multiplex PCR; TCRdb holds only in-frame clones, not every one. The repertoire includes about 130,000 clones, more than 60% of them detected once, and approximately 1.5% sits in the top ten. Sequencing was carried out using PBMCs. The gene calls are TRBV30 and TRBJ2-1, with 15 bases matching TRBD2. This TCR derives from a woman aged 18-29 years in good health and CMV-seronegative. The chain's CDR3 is CAWRGTPPGLAGGYNEQFF. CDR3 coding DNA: TGTGCCTGGAGGGGAACCCCTCCGGGACTAGCGGGAGGCTACAATGAGCAGTTCTTC.